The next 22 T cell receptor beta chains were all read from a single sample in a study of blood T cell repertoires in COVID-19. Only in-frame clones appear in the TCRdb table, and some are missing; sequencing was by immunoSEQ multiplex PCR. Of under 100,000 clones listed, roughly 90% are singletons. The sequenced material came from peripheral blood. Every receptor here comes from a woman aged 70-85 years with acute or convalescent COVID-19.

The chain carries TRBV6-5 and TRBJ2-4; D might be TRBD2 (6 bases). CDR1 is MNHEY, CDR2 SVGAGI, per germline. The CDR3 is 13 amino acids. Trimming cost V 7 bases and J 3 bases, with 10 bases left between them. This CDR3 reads CASNLGGKNIQYF. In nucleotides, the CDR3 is TGTGCCAGCAATCTGGGGGGCAAAAACATTCAGTACTTC.

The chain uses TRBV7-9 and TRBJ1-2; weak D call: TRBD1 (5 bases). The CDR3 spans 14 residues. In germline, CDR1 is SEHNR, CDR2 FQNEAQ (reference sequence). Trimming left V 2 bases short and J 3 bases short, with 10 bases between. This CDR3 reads CASSLQGSDYGYTF. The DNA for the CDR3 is TGTGCCAGCAGCTTACAGGGTTCCGACTATGGCTACACCTTC.

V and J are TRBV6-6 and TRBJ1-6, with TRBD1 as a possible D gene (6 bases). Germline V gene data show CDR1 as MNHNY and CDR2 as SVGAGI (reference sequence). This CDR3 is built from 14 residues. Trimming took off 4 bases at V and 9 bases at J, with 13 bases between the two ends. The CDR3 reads CASSLQGAGSPLHF. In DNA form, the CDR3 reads TGTGCCAGCAGTTTACAGGGCGCCGGTTCACCCCTCCACTTT.

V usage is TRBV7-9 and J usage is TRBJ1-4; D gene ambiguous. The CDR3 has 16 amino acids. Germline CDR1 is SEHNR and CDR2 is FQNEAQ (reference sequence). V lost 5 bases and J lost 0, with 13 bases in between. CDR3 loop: CASSGRELTTNEKLFF. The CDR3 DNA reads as TGTGCCAGCAGCGGTCGGGAGCTAACAACTAATGAAAAACTGTTTTTT.

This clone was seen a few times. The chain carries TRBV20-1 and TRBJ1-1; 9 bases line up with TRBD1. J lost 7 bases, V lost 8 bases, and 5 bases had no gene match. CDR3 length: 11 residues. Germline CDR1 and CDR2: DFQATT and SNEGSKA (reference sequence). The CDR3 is CSRNRGLEAFF. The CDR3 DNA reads TGCAGTCGAAACAGGGGGCTTGAAGCTTTCTTT.

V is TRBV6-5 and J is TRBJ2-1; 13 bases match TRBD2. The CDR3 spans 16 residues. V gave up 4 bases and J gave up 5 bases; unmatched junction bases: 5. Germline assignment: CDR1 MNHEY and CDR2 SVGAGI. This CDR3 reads CASSLAGLAGNNEQFF. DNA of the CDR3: TGTGCCAGCAGTTTGGCGGGACTAGCGGGAAACAATGAGCAGTTCTTC.

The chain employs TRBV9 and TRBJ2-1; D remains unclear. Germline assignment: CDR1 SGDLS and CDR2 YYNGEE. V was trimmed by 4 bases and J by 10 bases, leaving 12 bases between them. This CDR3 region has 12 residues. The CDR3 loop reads CASSRASREQFF. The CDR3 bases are TGTGCCAGCAGCCGAGCCTCTAGAGAGCAGTTCTTC.

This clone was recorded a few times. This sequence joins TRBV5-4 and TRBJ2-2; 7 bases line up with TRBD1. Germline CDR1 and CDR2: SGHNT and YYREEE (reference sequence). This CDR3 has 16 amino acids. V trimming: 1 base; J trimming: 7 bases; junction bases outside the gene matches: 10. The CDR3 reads CASSLYPRGRSGELFF. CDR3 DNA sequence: TGTGCCAGCAGCTTGTATCCGAGGGGGCGGAGCGGGGAGCTGTTTTTT.

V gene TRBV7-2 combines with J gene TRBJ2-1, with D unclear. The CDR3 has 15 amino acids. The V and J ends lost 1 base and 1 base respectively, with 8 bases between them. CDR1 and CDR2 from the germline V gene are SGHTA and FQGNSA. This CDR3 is CASSLVFGSYNEQFF. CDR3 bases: TGTGCCAGCAGCTTAGTTTTCGGGTCCTACAATGAGCAGTTCTTC.

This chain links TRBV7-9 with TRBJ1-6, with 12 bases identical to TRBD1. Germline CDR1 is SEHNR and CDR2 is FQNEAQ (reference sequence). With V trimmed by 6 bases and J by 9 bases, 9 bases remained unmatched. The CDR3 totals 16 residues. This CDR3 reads CASRLMGQGASSPLHF. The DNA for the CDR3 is TGTGCCAGCAGACTAATGGGACAGGGGGCAAGTTCACCCCTCCACTTT.

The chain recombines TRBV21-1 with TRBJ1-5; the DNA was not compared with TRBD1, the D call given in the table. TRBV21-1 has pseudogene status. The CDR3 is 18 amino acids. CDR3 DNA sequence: TGTGCCAGCAGCAAAGAGAGAGAGAACGGTGGGCGTAATCAGCCCCAGCATTTT. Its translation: CASSKERENGGRNQPQHF.

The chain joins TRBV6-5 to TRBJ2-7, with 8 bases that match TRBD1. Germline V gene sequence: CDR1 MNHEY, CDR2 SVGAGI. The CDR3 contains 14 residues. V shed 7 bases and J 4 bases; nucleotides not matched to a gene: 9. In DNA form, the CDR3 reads TGTGCCAGCAACTTGGACAGGGCTCTATACGAGCAGTACGTC. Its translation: CASNLDRALYEQYV.

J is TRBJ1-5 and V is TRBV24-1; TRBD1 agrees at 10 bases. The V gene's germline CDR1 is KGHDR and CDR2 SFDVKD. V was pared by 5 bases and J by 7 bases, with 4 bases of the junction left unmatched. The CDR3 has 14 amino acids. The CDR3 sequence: CATSAGQGSQPQHF. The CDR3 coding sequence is TGTGCCACCAGTGCGGGACAGGGGTCACAGCCCCAGCATTTT.

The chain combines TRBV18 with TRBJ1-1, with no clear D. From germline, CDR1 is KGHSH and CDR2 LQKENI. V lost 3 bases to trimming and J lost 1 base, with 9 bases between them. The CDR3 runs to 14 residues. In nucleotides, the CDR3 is TGTGCCAGCTCACCCGCGGGTGGGAACACTGAAGCTTTCTTT. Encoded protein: CASSPAGGNTEAFF.

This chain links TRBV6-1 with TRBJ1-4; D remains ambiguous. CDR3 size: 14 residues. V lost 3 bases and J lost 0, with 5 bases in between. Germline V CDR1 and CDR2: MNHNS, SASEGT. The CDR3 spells CASSEAATNEKLFF. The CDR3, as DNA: TGTGCCAGCAGTGAGGCGGCAACTAATGAAAAACTGTTTTTT.

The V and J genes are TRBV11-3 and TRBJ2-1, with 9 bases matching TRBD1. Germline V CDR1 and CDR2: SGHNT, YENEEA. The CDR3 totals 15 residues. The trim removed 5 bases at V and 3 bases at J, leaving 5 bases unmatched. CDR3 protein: CASSVRQGDYNEQFF. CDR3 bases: TGTGCCAGCAGCGTCCGACAGGGGGACTACAATGAGCAGTTCTTC.

The CDR3 sequence is CASALLPGTAYNQPQHF. CDR3 DNA: TGTGCCAGCGCATTATTACCCGGGACAGCCTACAATCAGCCCCAGCATTTT. The chain carries TRBV19 and TRBJ1-5; 7 bases map to TRBD1. Losses at the gene ends were 9 bases for V and 3 bases for J; bases not matched to a gene: 17. Germline CDR1 is LNHDA and CDR2 is SQIVND (reference sequence). The CDR3 spans 17 residues.

The CDR3: CASYRDSGFGELFF. CDR3 coding DNA: TGTGCCAGCTACCGGGACAGCGGTTTCGGGGAGCTGTTTTTT. The chain has TRBV6-1 and TRBJ2-2; TRBD1 matches 7 bases. J was trimmed by 7 bases and V by 8 bases; bases with no gene match: 10. CDR1 and CDR2 (germline): MNHNS, SASEGT. CDR3 length: 14 amino acids.

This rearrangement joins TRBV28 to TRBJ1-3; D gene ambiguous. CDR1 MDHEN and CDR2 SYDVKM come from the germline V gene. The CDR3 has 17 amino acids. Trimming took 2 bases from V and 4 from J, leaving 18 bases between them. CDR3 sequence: CASSLQVGQSVGNTIYF. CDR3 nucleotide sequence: TGTGCCAGCAGTTTACAGGTGGGCCAATCCGTAGGAAACACCATATATTTT.

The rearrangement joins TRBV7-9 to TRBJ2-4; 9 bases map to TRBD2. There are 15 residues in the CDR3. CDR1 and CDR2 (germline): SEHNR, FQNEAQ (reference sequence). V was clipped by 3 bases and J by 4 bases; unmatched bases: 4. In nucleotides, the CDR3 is TGTGCCAGCAGCTTTGCGGGGGGGATTAAAAACATTCAGTACTTC. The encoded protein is CASSFAGGIKNIQYF.

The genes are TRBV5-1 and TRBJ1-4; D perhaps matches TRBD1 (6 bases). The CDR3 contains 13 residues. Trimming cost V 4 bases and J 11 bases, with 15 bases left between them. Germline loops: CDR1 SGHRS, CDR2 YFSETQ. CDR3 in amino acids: CASSDGTLEKLFF. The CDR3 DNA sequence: TGCGCCAGCAGCGACGGGACACTTGAGAAACTGTTTTTT.

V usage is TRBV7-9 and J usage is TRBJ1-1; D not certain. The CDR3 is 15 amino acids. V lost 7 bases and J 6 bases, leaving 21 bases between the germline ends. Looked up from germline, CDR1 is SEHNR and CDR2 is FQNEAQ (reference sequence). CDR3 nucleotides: TGTGCCAGCACGTCCGGAGACTACGATAGTTCTGAAGCTTTCTTT. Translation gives CASTSGDYDSSEAFF.